This T cell receptor beta chain was sequenced for a study of blood T cell repertoires in COVID-19. The trim removed 4 bases at V and 2 bases at J, leaving 8 bases unmatched. Per germline, CDR1 SGHTA and CDR2 FQGTGA. This CDR3 is built from 16 residues. Per the original methods: Scientists estimated how many nucleated cells there were by amplifying reference gene primers. The protocol was immunoSEQ multiplex PCR, while the TCRdb copy is restricted to in-frame clones and leaves out a portion. That table supplies the V and J calls and clone size; D and trimming were determined from the DNA. The sample records roughly 240,000 clones, 70% to 90% being singletons. Recruits, aged roughly 18 to 90 years, lived in 20 to 30 US areas. Exposed participants encountered a COVID-19 case during the 2 weeks preceding study entry.

The receptor's source is a man in his forties or fifties who had been exposed to COVID-19. Specimen: PBMCs or T cells enriched from blood (not recorded which). The chain combines TRBV7-3 with TRBJ2-3, with TRBD2 identical over 8 bases. The CDR3 nucleotides are TGTGCCAGCAGCTCCCAGCGGGGGAGATTCACAGATACGCAGTATTTT. Its protein is CASSSQRGRFTDTQYF.